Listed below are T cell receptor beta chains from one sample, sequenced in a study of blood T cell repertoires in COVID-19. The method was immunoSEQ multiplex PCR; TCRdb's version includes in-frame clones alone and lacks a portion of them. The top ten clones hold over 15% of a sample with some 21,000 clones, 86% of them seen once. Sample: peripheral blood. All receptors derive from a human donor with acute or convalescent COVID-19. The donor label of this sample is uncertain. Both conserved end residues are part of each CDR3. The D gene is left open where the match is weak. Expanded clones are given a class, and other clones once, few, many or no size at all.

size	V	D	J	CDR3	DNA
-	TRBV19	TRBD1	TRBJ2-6	CASSIDLTQPGQGAGANVLTF	TGTGCCAGTAGTATAGACCTCACTCAACCGGGACAGGGGGCTGGGGCCAACGTCCTGACTTTC
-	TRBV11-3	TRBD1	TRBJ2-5	CASSSTAGGVQTQYF	TGTGCCAGCAGTTCGACTGCAGGGGGCGTACAGACCCAGTACTTC
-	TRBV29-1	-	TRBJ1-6	CSAIQGPGNSPLHF	TGCAGCGCCATACAGGGTCCGGGGAATTCACCCCTCCACTTT
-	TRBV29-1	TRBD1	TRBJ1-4	CSVRQGEKLFF	TGCAGCGTCCGACAGGGAGAAAAACTGTTTTTT
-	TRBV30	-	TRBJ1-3	CAWSVRGGFGNTIYF	TGTGCCTGGAGTGTACGAGGGGGTTTTGGAAACACCATATATTTT
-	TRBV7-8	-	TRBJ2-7	CASSLGGYSSYEQYF	TGTGCCAGCAGCTTAGGGGGCTACAGCTCCTACGAGCAGTACTTC
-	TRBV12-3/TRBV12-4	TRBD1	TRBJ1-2	CASSFQGVSGYTF	TGTGCCAGCAGTTTTCAGGGGGTAAGCGGCTACACCTTC
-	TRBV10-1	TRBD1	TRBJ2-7	CASSDSGTGYEQYF	TGCGCCAGCAGTGATTCCGGGACAGGATACGAGCAGTACTTC
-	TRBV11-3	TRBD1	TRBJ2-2	CASSAGQGARTGELFF	TGTGCCAGCAGCGCGGGACAGGGGGCGCGGACCGGGGAGCTGTTTTTT
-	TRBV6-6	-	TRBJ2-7	CASSQGSFANEQYF	TGTGCCAGCAGTCAGGGGTCATTTGCTAACGAGCAGTACTTC
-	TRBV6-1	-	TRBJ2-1	CASSEAGRSFDNEQFF	TGTGCCAGCAGTGAAGCGGGCCGATCTTTTGACAATGAGCAGTTCTTC
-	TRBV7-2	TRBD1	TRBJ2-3	CASSPAGTGTSSTDTQYF	TGTGCCAGCAGCCCCGCGGGGACAGGGACCTCTAGCACAGATACGCAGTATTTT
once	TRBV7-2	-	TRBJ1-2	CASSQGVDGYTF	TGTGCCAGTTCCCAAGGGGTCGATGGCTACACCTTC
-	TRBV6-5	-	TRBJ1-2	CASGSSQLSYGYTF	TGTGCCAGCGGAAGTTCACAGCTGTCATATGGCTACACCTTC
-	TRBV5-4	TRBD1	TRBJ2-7	CASSRTGANSYEQYF	TGTGCCAGCAGCCGCACAGGGGCTAACTCCTACGAGCAGTACTTC
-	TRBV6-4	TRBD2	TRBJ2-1	CASSDIAGYHNEQFF	TGTGCCAGCAGCGATATAGCGGGGTACCACAATGAGCAGTTCTTC
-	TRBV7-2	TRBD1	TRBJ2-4	CASSLVGTGGDIQYF	TGTGCCAGCAGCTTAGTAGGAACAGGGGGCGACATTCAGTACTTC
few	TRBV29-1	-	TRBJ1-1	CIVLGANTEAFF	TGCATCGTTCTAGGGGCGAACACTGAAGCTTTCTTT